A selection of T cell receptor beta chains follows, all from one sample in a study of blood T cells in healthy people across ages. Using its own MiXCR run on the 5' RACE reads, TCRdb lists one record per CDR3 protein. Of some 1.1 million distinct CDR3 sequences in the sample, more than 30% were seen once. Sequencing was performed on blood. The receptors here all came from a man younger than 30 in good health. The CDR3 runs from the conserved cysteine through the conserved F or W. Each record gives: J gene, D gene, V gene, clone size, CDR3 DNA, CDR3 protein. A D gene is named only where the DNA matches it firmly. Clone size is stated in some rows and not others, as once, few, many or a class when expanded.

TRBJ1-6	-	TRBV18	-	TGTGCCAGCTCACCATTCGAGAGGAGTTCACCCCTCCACTTT	CASSPFERSSPLHF
TRBJ2-7	-	TRBV11-1	few	TGTGCCAGCTCGGTGGGCCACGAGCAGTACTTC	CASSVGHEQYF
TRBJ1-2	-	TRBV6-5	few	TGTGCCAGCAGTTACTCCCGGAACTATGGCTACACCTTC	CASSYSRNYGYTF
TRBJ2-2	-	TRBV29-1	-	TGCAGCGTTGGTGTTCGGTGGCCAGCCGGGGAGCTGTTTTTT	CSVGVRWPAGELFF
TRBJ2-3	-	TRBV20-1	-	TGCAGTGCTTCTCACGGGGGACTCACCCCGGGCACAGATACGCAGTATTTT	CSASHGGLTPGTDTQYF
TRBJ1-4	-	TRBV7-8	few	TGTGCCAGCAGCTTAGCTTACAGGTTGGGGGGTGAAAAACTGTTTTTT	CASSLAYRLGGEKLFF
TRBJ1-2	TRBD1	TRBV9	-	TGTGCCAGCAGCGTAGACTCGGGGGACAGGGGGCGCCTTGACTATGGCTACACCTTC	CASSVDSGDRGRLDYGYTF
TRBJ2-7	TRBD1	TRBV12-5	-	TGTGCTAGTGGTCAACCCCGACAGGGGGCTTTGTACGAGCAGTACTTC	CASGQPRQGALYEQYF
TRBJ1-2	-	TRBV12-3/TRBV12-4	-	TGTGCCAGCAGTTACCATTTGAATGGGGGCTACACCTTC	CASSYHLNGGYTF
TRBJ1-1	-	TRBV6-2/TRBV6-3	-	TGTGCCAGCAGTTACTCGGTCCGACAGGACTCTGAAGCTTTCTTT	CASSYSVRQDSEAFF
TRBJ2-5	TRBD2	TRBV9	few	TGTGCCAGCAGCGTAGCTACCTTGGGACTAGCGGGAGAAGAGACCCAGTACTTC	CASSVATLGLAGEETQYF
TRBJ2-3	-	TRBV9	-	TGTGCCAGCAGCGCCGTAGCCAACTTGCGGTCCGATACGCAGTATTTT	CASSAVANLRSDTQYF
TRBJ2-7	-	TRBV7-9	few	TGTGCCAGCAGCTCTTACGTACCGGAGCAGTACTTC	CASSSYVPEQYF
TRBJ1-1	-	TRBV10-3	-	TGTGCCATCAGTGGCCCCCAGGGCGAGGGCACTGAAGCTTTCTTT	CAISGPQGEGTEAFF
TRBJ1-1	-	TRBV12-5	-	TGTGCTAGTGGTGCCCGTTTGGGCAGCACTGAAGCTTTCTTT	CASGARLGSTEAFF
TRBJ2-7	-	TRBV5-1	-	TGCGCCAGCGCGGTAAGAGAACAGTTTTCCTCCTACAATGAGCAGTACTTC	CASAVREQFSSYNEQYF
TRBJ2-3	-	TRBV7-9	-	TGTGCCACCCAGGGGGGCCGGGGGGGCACAGATACGCAGTATTTT	CATQGGRGGTDTQYF
TRBJ1-2	-	TRBV2	-	TGTGCCAGCAGTGAAACCCGCAGGGCCCTCGGGGGCTACACCTTC	CASSETRRALGGYTF
TRBJ2-3	TRBD1	TRBV27	-	TGTGCCAGCAGTTCTGGACAGGGAGCTAGCACAGATACGCAGTATTTT	CASSSGQGASTDTQYF
TRBJ2-3	TRBD2	TRBV27	few	TGTGCCAGCAGTTTTGTTAGCGGGGGATTCACAGATACGCAGTATTTT	CASSFVSGGFTDTQYF
TRBJ2-1	-	TRBV20-1	few	TGCAGTTTTTCTGGGGACGACTACAATGAGCAGTTCTTC	CSFSGDDYNEQFF
TRBJ1-2	-	TRBV7-2	few	TGTGCCAGCAGCACGCAGGTGGACTATGGCTACACCTTC	CASSTQVDYGYTF
TRBJ1-5	TRBD1	TRBV3-1	-	TGTGCCAGCAGCCCTTGGTCCCAACTTGACAGGGGGCGCAATCAGCCCCAGCATTTT	CASSPWSQLDRGRNQPQHF
TRBJ2-1	TRBD2	TRBV28	-	TGTGCCAGCAGTTTATGGAGGACTAGCGGGGTCAAACTATCGTCCTACAATGAGCAGTTCTTC	CASSLWRTSGVKLSSYNEQFF
TRBJ2-1	-	TRBV12-3/TRBV12-4	-	TGTGCCAGCAGTTTAATGGGTAGCAATGAGCAGTTCTTC	CASSLMGSNEQFF
TRBJ2-7	TRBD1	TRBV6-2/TRBV6-3	few	TGTGCCAGCAGTTACAACCGGGACAGCACCTACGAGCAGTACTTC	CASSYNRDSTYEQYF
TRBJ2-1	TRBD1	TRBV18	-	TGTGCCAGCTCAACCGGGACAGGGATTAAGAATGAGCAGTTCTTC	CASSTGTGIKNEQFF
TRBJ1-1	-	TRBV5-1	-	TGCGCCAGCAGCTGGGGACCCTCGGGCGAAGCTTTCTTT	CASSWGPSGEAFF
TRBJ2-3	TRBD2	TRBV4-3	-	TGCGCCAGCAGCCAAGATGGTAGCGGGGCCTACACAGATACGCAGTATTTT	CASSQDGSGAYTDTQYF
TRBJ1-1	-	TRBV11-1	few	TGTGCCAGCAGCTTACCCAGCAGGGAGAATGAAGCTTTCTTT	CASSLPSRENEAFF
TRBJ2-5	TRBD1	TRBV20-1	-	TGCAGTGCTAGAGAAGAGGACAGGGGACTCCGGTTGCAAGAGACCCAGTACTTC	CSAREEDRGLRLQETQYF
TRBJ1-2	-	TRBV12-3/TRBV12-4	few	TGTGCCAGCACCTCAAAGGGAGGAGACTATGGCTACACCTTC	CASTSKGGDYGYTF
TRBJ2-4	TRBD1	TRBV7-9	-	TGTGCCAGCAGCCAGACAGGGGCCCACTTAGAGCAGTACTTC	CASSQTGAHLEQYF
TRBJ2-1	-	TRBV6-5	-	TGTGCCAGCAAAATCGAAGCGGGCGGATACAATGAGCAGTTCTTC	CASKIEAGGYNEQFF
TRBJ1-1	-	TRBV9	-	TGTGCCAGCAGCGTAGGTGATGGAACTGAAGCTTTCTTT	CASSVGDGTEAFF
TRBJ2-1	-	TRBV7-8	few	TGTGCCAGCAGCTTACCAAGGACAGTCTACAATGAGCAGTTCTTC	CASSLPRTVYNEQFF
TRBJ1-2	-	TRBV7-2	-	TGTGCCAGCAGCTTAAAGGTCCAGTATGGCTACACCTTC	CASSLKVQYGYTF
TRBJ2-3	-	TRBV28	few	TGTGCCAGCAGTTTACCTCCACAGGGTCACTCCAGAGATACGCAGTATTTT	CASSLPPQGHSRDTQYF
TRBJ2-7	-	TRBV6-2/TRBV6-3	-	TGTGCCAGCAGTAGCCCCCCGGTTTTTGGGACTTACGAGCAGTACTTC	CASSSPPVFGTYEQYF
TRBJ2-5	TRBD2	TRBV20-1	once	TGCAGTGCCCCTGAACTAGCGGGGGGCGAAGAGACCCAGTACTTC	CSAPELAGGEETQYF
TRBJ2-1	-	TRBV20-1	many	TGCAGTGCTAGGAGCCCCTTGGATGAGCAGTTCTTC	CSARSPLDEQFF
TRBJ2-1	-	TRBV9	-	TGTGCCAGCAGCCCCACCTTACCGGGACGGCACAATGAGCAGTTCTTC	CASSPTLPGRHNEQFF
TRBJ2-4	-	TRBV20-1	few	TGCAGTGCTCTCCCCCCGGTCGGAGCCGGAAACATTCAGTACTTC	CSALPPVGAGNIQYF
TRBJ2-2	TRBD1	TRBV20-1	few	TGCAGTTCAATCGACAGGGCGGCCACCGGGGAGCTGTTTTTT	CSSIDRAATGELFF
TRBJ2-5	-	TRBV28	-	TGTGCCAGCAGTGTGATGCCCAGCCAAGAGACCCAGTACTTC	CASSVMPSQETQYF
TRBJ1-4	-	TRBV28	few	TGTGCCAGCAGTTTTAACGATAATGAAAAACTGTTTTTT	CASSFNDNEKLFF